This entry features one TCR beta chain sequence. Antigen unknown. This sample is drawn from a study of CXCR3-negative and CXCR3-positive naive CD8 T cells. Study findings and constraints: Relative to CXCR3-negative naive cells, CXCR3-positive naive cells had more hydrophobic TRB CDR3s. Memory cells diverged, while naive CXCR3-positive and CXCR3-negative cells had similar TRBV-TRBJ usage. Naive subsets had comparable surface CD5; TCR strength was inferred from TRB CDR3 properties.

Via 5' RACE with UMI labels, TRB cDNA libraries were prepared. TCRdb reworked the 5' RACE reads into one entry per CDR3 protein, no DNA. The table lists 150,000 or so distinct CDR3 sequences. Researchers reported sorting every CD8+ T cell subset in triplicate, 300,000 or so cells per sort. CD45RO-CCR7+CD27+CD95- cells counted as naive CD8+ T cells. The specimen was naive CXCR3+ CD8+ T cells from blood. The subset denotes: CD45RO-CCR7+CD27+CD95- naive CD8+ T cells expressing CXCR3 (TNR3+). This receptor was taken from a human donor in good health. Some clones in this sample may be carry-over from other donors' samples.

This CDR3 reads CASSSVAGAHEQFF. V usage is TRBV19 and J usage is TRBJ2-1; the TRBD2 assignment by TCRdb is unverifiable without DNA. The CDR3 covers 14 residues. Germline values: CDR1 LNHDA, CDR2 SQIVND (reference sequence).